Following are 23 T cell receptor beta chains from one sample sequenced in a study of vaccination effects on CD4 cells after COVID-19. These receptors have no identified antigens. At the end of 10 days of culture, CD4+ T cells were isolated. Participants completed two doses of the BNT162b2 or mRNA-1273 vaccine. TCRdb's copy holds only in-frame clones and misses some; the assay was immunoSEQ multiplex PCR. The sample records fewer than 75,000 clones, 70% to 85% being singletons. Sequencing used CD4+ T cells from PBMCs cultured without peptide, obtained after COVID-19 vaccination. The source is a human donor who received a COVID-19 vaccine.

The chain employs TRBV6-6 and TRBJ1-4; D is perhaps TRBD1 (5 bases). V was trimmed by 5 bases and J by 2 bases, leaving 6 bases between them. This CDR3 spans 13 amino acids. Per germline, CDR1 MNHNY and CDR2 SVGAGI (reference sequence). The CDR3: CASSRQTNEKLFF. The CDR3 DNA follows: TGTGCCAGCAGTCGACAGACTAATGAAAAACTGTTTTTT.

DNA of the CDR3: TGTGCCAGCAGCGTAGGAGGGGGGTGGGAGCCCCAGCATTTT. Protein product: CASSVGGGWEPQHF. The V call is TRBV9, the J call TRBJ1-5, with D perhaps TRBD1 (6 bases). CDR1 is SGDLS, CDR2 YYNGEE, per germline. CDR3 length: 14 amino acids. The ends were cut back, 0 bases at V and 8 bases at J, with 12 bases in the middle.

The chain employs TRBV4-1 and TRBJ1-1; 7 bases are shared with TRBD1. This CDR3 region has 13 residues. The germline V gene has CDR1 MGHRA and CDR2 YSYEKL. V lost 6 bases and J lost 11; bases outside the gene matches: 12. The CDR3 is CASRRDLQGMAFF. CDR3 nucleotides: TGCGCCAGCAGACGTGATCTACAGGGGATGGCTTTCTTT.

The chain uses TRBV6-5 and TRBJ1-5, with D maybe TRBD1 (6 bases). Germline assignment: CDR1 MNHEY and CDR2 SVGAGI. The CDR3 totals 14 residues. Between the trimmed V and J ends, which lost 6 bases and 7 bases, there was a span of 16 bases. CDR3 sequence: CASSRNRDQQPQHF. CDR3 sequence (DNA): TGTGCCAGCAGCCGCAACAGGGATCAGCAGCCCCAGCATTTT.

V usage is TRBV11-2 and J usage is TRBJ2-5, with 9 bases lining up with TRBD2. Germline V gene sequence: CDR1 SGHAT, CDR2 FQNNGV. With 7 bases clipped from V and 5 bases from J, the junction kept 5 bases outside the gene matches. The CDR3 sequence is 13 residues long. CDR3 coding DNA: TGTGCCAGCACCCAGGCGGGGGGGGAGACCCAGTACTTC. Translated, it gives CASTQAGGETQYF. Looking up the rest from reference TRBV11-2 and TRBJ2-5 gives the full variable domain: EAGVAQSPRYKIIEKRQSVAFWCNPISGHATLYWYQQILGQGPKLLIQFQNNGVVDDSQLPKDRFSAERLKGVDSTLKIQPAKLEDSAVYLCASTQAGGETQYFGPGTRLLVL.

The chain combines TRBV6-6 with TRBJ1-5; no definite D call. Trimming cost V 6 bases and J 0 bases, with 6 bases left between them. The CDR3 is 13 residues long. Germline values: CDR1 MNHNY, CDR2 SVGAGI (reference sequence). In DNA, the CDR3 is TGTGCCAGCAGCCCTTATAGCAATCAGCCCCAGCATTTT. Translation gives CASSPYSNQPQHF.

V usage is TRBV29-1 and J usage is TRBJ2-3, with TRBD2 as a possible D gene (6 bases). Trimming stripped 5 bases from V and 3 bases from J, with 12 bases between. Germline values: CDR1 SQVTM, CDR2 ANQGSEA. The CDR3 is 13 amino acids. The DNA for the CDR3 is TGCAGCGTTAGCGGGTATGATACAGATACGCAGTATTTT. Residues: CSVSGYDTDTQYF.

The chain combines TRBV2 with TRBJ1-6, with 9 bases lining up with TRBD1. The CDR3 covers 14 residues. V trimming: 7 bases; J trimming: 8 bases; junction bases outside the gene matches: 6. Germline CDR1 reads SNHLY; CDR2 reads FYNNEI. The CDR3: CASTPRTGDSPLHF. The CDR3 nucleotides are TGTGCCAGCACCCCAAGGACAGGGGATTCACCCCTCCACTTT.

The V call is TRBV6-4, the J call TRBJ1-1, with D tentatively TRBD1 (5 bases). Looked up from germline, CDR1 is MRHNA and CDR2 is SNTAGT. The CDR3 totals 14 residues. The V end was cut by 6 bases, the J end by 3 bases, with 14 bases between. The CDR3 DNA sequence: TGTGCCAGCAGCGGGAGCCAGGGTGACACTGAAGCTTTCTTT. This encodes CASSGSQGDTEAFF.

This rearrangement joins TRBV6-5 to TRBJ2-7; the D gene is possibly TRBD1 (5 bases). This CDR3 has 14 amino acids. Germline CDR1 MNHEY, CDR2 SVGAGI. The V and J ends lost 5 bases and 3 bases respectively, with 14 bases between them. The chain's CDR3 is CASSMMVGVYEQYV. In DNA, the CDR3 is TGTGCCAGCAGTATGATGGTAGGGGTCTACGAGCAGTACGTC.

This clone was recorded once. The rearrangement joins TRBV6-6 to TRBJ2-7; 7 bases agree with TRBD1. This CDR3 comprises 14 residues. Germline V CDR1 and CDR2: MNHNY, SVGAGI (reference sequence). Trimming cost V 8 bases and J 0 bases; bases outside gene matches: 7. The CDR3 bases are TGTGCCAGCCTACCGGGACAGAACTCCTACGAGCAGTACGTC. Its translation: CASLPGQNSYEQYV.

The V gene is TRBV6-5, the J gene TRBJ1-3; the D is unclear. V dropped 6 bases and J dropped 0 bases, with 9 bases sitting between them. This CDR3 spans 14 amino acids. The germline gives CDR1 MNHEY, CDR2 SVGAGI. DNA for the CDR3: TGTGCCAGCAGCCCCCTTTTCTCTGGAAACACCATATATTTT. Its protein product is CASSPLFSGNTIYF.

The gene calls are TRBV11-3 and TRBJ2-3; D remains ambiguous. Germline lookup yields CDR1 SGHNT and CDR2 YENEEA. V lost 2 bases and J lost 6, with 9 bases in between. The CDR3 totals 13 residues. The CDR3 bases are TGTGCCAGCAGCTTACTGGTCGAGGATACGCAGTATTTT. This sequence encodes CASSLLVEDTQYF.

The CDR3 sequence is CASSYTGDTDTQYF. CDR3 coding DNA: TGTGCCAGCAGTTACACAGGGGACACAGATACGCAGTATTTT. The genes are TRBV6-5 and TRBJ2-3, with 7 bases fitting TRBD1. The germline V gene has CDR1 MNHEY and CDR2 SVGAGI. V gave up 2 bases and J gave up 2 bases; unmatched junction bases: 1. The CDR3 spans 14 residues.

V and J are TRBV7-2 and TRBJ1-6; weak D call: TRBD1 (6 bases). CDR3 length equals 15 residues. The ends were cut back, 1 base at V and 8 bases at J, with 12 bases in the middle. CDR1 SGHTA and CDR2 FQGNSA come from the germline V gene. Here the CDR3 DNA reads TGTGCCAGCAGCTTAGTACCGGGGGCTGATTCACCCCTCCACTTT. Translating it yields CASSLVPGADSPLHF. The entire variable domain, with the rest obtained from reference TRBV7-2 and TRBJ1-6, is as follows: GAGVSQSPSNKVTEKGKDVELRCDPISGHTALYWYRQSLGQGLEFLIYFQGNSAPDKSGLPSDRFSAERTGGSVSTLTIQRTQQEDSAVYLCASSLVPGADSPLHFGNGTRLTVT.

The chain carries TRBV2 and TRBJ1-1, with D uncertain. The germline V and J ends were trimmed by 3 bases and 0 bases, with 5 bases remaining between them. The CDR3 is made up of 13 amino acids. Germline lookup yields CDR1 SNHLY and CDR2 FYNNEI. The CDR3 is CASSDTLNTEAFF. CDR3 in DNA: TGTGCCAGCAGTGACACCCTGAACACTGAAGCTTTCTTT. Filled out from reference TRBV2 and TRBJ1-1, the complete variable domain reads EPEVTQTPSHQVTQMGQEVILRCVPISNHLYFYWYRQILGQKVEFLVSFYNNEISEKSEIFDDQFSVERPDGSNFTLKIRSTKLEDSAMYFCASSDTLNTEAFFGQGTRLTVV.

The V call is TRBV30, the J call TRBJ1-5, with a weak D call TRBD1 (5 bases). This CDR3 comprises 13 residues. V dropped 5 bases and J dropped 7 bases, with 15 bases sitting between them. Germline CDR1 and CDR2: GTSNPN and SVGIG (reference sequence). The CDR3 region is CAWDRSEGQPQHF. The CDR3 coding sequence is TGTGCCTGGGATAGGTCCGAGGGGCAGCCCCAGCATTTT.

V is TRBV11-3 and J is TRBJ2-3; D is ambiguous. Per germline, CDR1 SGHNT and CDR2 YENEEA. V dropped 6 bases and J dropped 0 bases, with 13 bases sitting between them. The length of the CDR3 is 15 residues. CDR3 bases: TGTGCCAGCAGTCTCGGGCGTACTAGCACAGATACGCAGTATTTT. It specifies CASSLGRTSTDTQYF.

V usage is TRBV6-4 and J usage is TRBJ1-2, with 7 bases aligning to TRBD1. The CDR3 sequence is 13 residues long. Germline V gene lookup returns CDR1 MRHNA and CDR2 SNTAGT. The ends lost 6 bases at V and 4 bases at J; junction bases unmatched: 5. The chain's CDR3 is CASSPTGTYGYTF. The CDR3 region has the DNA TGTGCCAGCAGCCCGACAGGGACCTATGGCTACACCTTC.

J is TRBJ2-3 and V is TRBV7-9; 10 bases are shared with TRBD2. J lost 2 bases, V lost 5 bases, and 4 bases had no gene match. The CDR3 covers 15 residues. Germline V gene sequence: CDR1 SEHNR, CDR2 FQNEAQ (reference sequence). This CDR3 reads CASSPGLALTDTQYF. Written as DNA, the CDR3 is TGTGCCAGCAGCCCGGGACTAGCGCTCACAGATACGCAGTATTTT.

The chain employs TRBV3-1 (or the pseudogene TRBV3-2) and TRBJ1-2; D not resolved. The germline V gene has CDR1 LGHDT and CDR2 YNNKEL (reference sequence). This CDR3 has 19 amino acids. With 0 bases removed from V and 5 bases from J, the gap between germline ends came to 25 bases. CDR3 amino acids: CASSQDSVVATRVIYGYTF. DNA for the CDR3: TGTGCCAGCAGCCAAGATTCCGTGGTGGCAACTAGGGTAATATATGGCTACACCTTC.

This clone is a singleton in its sample. The chain recombines TRBV5-1 with TRBJ1-2; no firm D call. Germline V gene data show CDR1 as SGHRS and CDR2 as YFSETQ. This CDR3 spans 16 amino acids. V was cut by 0 bases and J by 0 bases, with 12 bases left in between. The CDR3 DNA sequence: TGCGCCAGCAGCTTGGGTTTGGGCAAAGCTAACTATGGCTACACCTTC. It is translated as CASSLGLGKANYGYTF.

The V and J genes are TRBV15 and TRBJ2-7; D is perhaps TRBD1 (6 bases). Germline-derived CDR1 and CDR2 are LNHNV and YYDKDF (reference sequence). This CDR3 is 14 amino acids long. Trimming removed 5 bases at V and 3 bases at J, with 14 bases between. The CDR3 DNA sequence: TGTGCCACCAGCCCAGCTGGGGGCAACTACGAGCAGTACGTC. Its translation: CATSPAGGNYEQYV.